The T cell receptor beta chain described here comes from a study of T cell responses to AZD1222 COVID-19 vaccine. Whole-study results and caveats: Increases in Spike-specific TCR breadth and depth were seen after two AZD1222 doses. White British people made up most donors, females outnumbered males, and clonal diversity was possibly underestimated. Only a handful of individuals given AZD1222 were seropositive at baseline.

The CDR3 extends over 15 amino acids. Trimming shortened V by 5 bases and J by 6 bases, and 20 bases separated the two germline ends. The germline V gene encodes CDR1 SEHNR and CDR2 FQNEAQ (reference sequence). This clone appeared once. Its antigen is undetermined. Only in-frame clones appear in the TCRdb table, and some are missing; sequencing was by immunoSEQ multiplex PCR. Of about 190,000 clones in the sample, over 80% are singletons; the top ten hold about 3%. The chain links TRBV7-9 to TRBJ2-7; TRBD2 is a possible D gene (6 bases). The sample here was peripheral blood, taken on day 0 of MenACWY control vaccination. This TCR was sampled from an adult in good health. CDR3 protein: CASSLPTGDAIEQYF. CDR3 DNA sequence: TGTGCCAGCAGCCTACCCACGGGGGATGCCATCGAGCAGTACTTC.